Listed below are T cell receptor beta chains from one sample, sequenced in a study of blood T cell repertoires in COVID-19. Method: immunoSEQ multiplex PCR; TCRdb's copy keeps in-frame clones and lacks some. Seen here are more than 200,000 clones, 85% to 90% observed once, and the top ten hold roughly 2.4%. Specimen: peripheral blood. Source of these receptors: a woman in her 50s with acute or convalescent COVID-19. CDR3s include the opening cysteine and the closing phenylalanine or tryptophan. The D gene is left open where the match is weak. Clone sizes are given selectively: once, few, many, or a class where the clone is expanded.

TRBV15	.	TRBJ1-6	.	CATSSFPRDSPLHF	TGTGCCACCAGCAGTTTCCCCAGGGATTCACCCCTCCACTTT
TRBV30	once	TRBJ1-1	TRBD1	CAWSPTGDTEAFF	TGTGCCTGGAGCCCGACAGGGGACACTGAAGCTTTCTTT
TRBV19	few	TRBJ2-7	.	CASSSRLEGGQYF	TGTGCCAGTAGTAGCCGCTTGGAGGGCGGGCAGTACTTC
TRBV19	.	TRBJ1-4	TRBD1	CASSNDRGRSEKLFF	TGTGCCAGTAGTAACGACAGGGGGCGCTCGGAAAAACTGTTTTTT
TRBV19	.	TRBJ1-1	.	CASSMSVNTEAFF	TGTGCCAGTAGTATGTCCGTGAACACTGAAGCTTTCTTT
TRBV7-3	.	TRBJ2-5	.	CASSSSGETQYF	TGTGCCAGCAGCTCCAGTGGAGAGACCCAGTACTTC
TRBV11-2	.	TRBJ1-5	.	CASSLGAGGYSNQPQHF	TGTGCCAGCAGCTTAGGGGCGGGAGGCTATAGCAATCAGCCCCAGCATTTT
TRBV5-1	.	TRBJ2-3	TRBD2	CASSLADPTDTQYF	TGCGCCAGCAGTCTAGCGGACCCCACAGATACGCAGTATTTT
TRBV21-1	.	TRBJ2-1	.	CASSIPGQDYNEQFF	TGTGCCAGCAGCATCCCGGGACAGGATTACAATGAGCAGTTCTTC
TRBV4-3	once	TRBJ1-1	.	CASSQVGGEAFF	TGCGCCAGCAGCCAAGTCGGGGGTGAAGCTTTCTTT
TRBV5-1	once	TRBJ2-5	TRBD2	CASRLRPGLAGGGETQYF	TGCGCCAGCAGGTTACGTCCGGGACTAGCGGGAGGAGGGGAGACCCAGTACTTC
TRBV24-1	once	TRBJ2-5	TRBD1	CATSDLGTGRETQYF	TGTGCCACCAGTGATTTGGGGACAGGGAGGGAGACCCAGTACTTC
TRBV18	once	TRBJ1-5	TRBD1	CASSPAQGRPPQHF	TGTGCCAGCTCACCCGCACAGGGGCGCCCTCCCCAGCATTTT
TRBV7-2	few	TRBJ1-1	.	CASSTRTGYTEAFF	TGTGCCAGCAGCACCCGGACGGGGTACACTGAAGCTTTCTTT
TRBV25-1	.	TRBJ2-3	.	CASSESGESDTQYF	TGTGCCAGCAGTGAGTCGGGAGAGTCGGATACGCAGTATTTT
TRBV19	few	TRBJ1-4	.	CASSPDPGEKLFF	TGTGCCAGTAGTCCCGATCCAGGGGAAAAACTGTTTTTT
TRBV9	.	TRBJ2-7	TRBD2	CASSSETSGSYDF	TGTGCCAGCAGCTCCGAGACTAGCGGGAGTTATGACTTC
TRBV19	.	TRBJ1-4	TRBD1	CASSTPGTGVINEKLFF	TGTGCCAGTAGTACCCCCGGGACAGGGGTTATTAATGAAAAACTGTTTTTT
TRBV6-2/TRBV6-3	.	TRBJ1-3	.	CASSYHSGAGNTIYF	TGTGCCAGCAGTTACCACTCAGGGGCTGGAAACACCATATATTTT
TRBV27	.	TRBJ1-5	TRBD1	CASSGQGAGQPQHF	TGTGCCAGCAGTGGACAGGGGGCCGGGCAGCCCCAGCATTTT
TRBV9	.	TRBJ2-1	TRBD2	CASSVYEAGGPNEQFF	TGTGCCAGCAGCGTATATGAAGCGGGAGGGCCCAATGAGCAGTTCTTC
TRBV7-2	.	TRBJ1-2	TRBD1	CASSLEGGNYYGYTF	TGTGCCAGCAGCTTAGAAGGGGGCAATTACTATGGCTACACCTTC
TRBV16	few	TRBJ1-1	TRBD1	CASSQPDRGKGTEAFF	TGTGCCAGCAGCCAGCCCGACAGGGGAAAGGGGACTGAAGCTTTCTTT
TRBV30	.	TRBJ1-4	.	CAWSRQTNEKLFF	TGTGCCTGGAGTCGACAGACTAATGAAAAACTGTTTTTT
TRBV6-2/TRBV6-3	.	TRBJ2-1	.	CASSRRSEQFF	TGTGCCAGCAGTCGCCGGAGTGAGCAGTTCTTC
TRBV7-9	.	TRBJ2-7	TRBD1	CASRRGDRVGEQYF	TGTGCCAGCAGGCGTGGGGACAGGGTGGGCGAGCAGTACTTC
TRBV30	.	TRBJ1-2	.	CAWSRGYGYTF	TGTGCCTGGAGTCGGGGATATGGCTACACCTTC
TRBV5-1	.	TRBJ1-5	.	CASSLVGGNQPQHF	TGCGCCAGCAGCTTGGTGGGCGGCAATCAGCCCCAGCATTTT
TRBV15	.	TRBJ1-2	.	CATRTGGAGQPLGYTF	TGTGCCACCAGAACTGGTGGGGCAGGTCAACCCCTTGGCTACACCTTC
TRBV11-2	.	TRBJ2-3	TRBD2	CASSPGGDTQYF	TGTGCCAGCAGCCCGGGGGGGGATACGCAGTATTTT
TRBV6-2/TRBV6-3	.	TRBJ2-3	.	CASSYSVEDTQYF	TGTGCCAGCAGTTATTCGGTGGAGGATACGCAGTATTTT
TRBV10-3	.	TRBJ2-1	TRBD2	CAISVPPGKREGPAYSYNEQFF	TGTGCCATCAGTGTACCCCCCGGGAAGCGGGAGGGCCCCGCTTACTCCTACAATGAGCAGTTCTTC
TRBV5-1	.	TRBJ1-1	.	CASSSGFGNTEAFF	TGCGCCAGCAGCTCCGGTTTCGGGAACACTGAAGCTTTCTTT
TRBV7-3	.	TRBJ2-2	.	CASSSHREAGELFF	TGTGCCAGCAGCTCCCACAGGGAAGCCGGGGAGCTGTTTTTT
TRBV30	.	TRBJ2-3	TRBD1	CASAGTGATDTQYF	TGTGCCTCTGCCGGGACAGGAGCCACAGATACGCAGTATTTT
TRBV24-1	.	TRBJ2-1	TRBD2	CATSGMGGTTYNEQFF	TGTGCCACCAGTGGGATGGGGGGGACTACTTACAATGAGCAGTTCTTC
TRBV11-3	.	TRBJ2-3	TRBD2	CASSQGTSGIITDTQYF	TGTGCCAGCAGCCAAGGGACTAGCGGGATAATCACAGATACGCAGTATTTT
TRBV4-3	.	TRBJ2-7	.	CASSQVSYRDSYEQYF	TGCGCCAGCAGCCAAGTATCGTACAGGGATTCCTACGAGCAGTACTTC
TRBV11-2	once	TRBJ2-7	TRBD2	CASSLDRASGEQYF	TGTGCCAGCAGCTTAGATAGGGCTAGCGGCGAGCAGTACTTC
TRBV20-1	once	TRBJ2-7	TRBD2	CSASEVAGGAYEQYF	TGCAGTGCTAGTGAAGTAGCGGGGGGGGCCTACGAGCAGTACTTC
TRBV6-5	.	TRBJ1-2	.	CASSTGHNNGYTF	TGTGCCAGCAGTACAGGACACAACAATGGCTACACCTTC
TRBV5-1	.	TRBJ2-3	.	CASSWGIGAASTDTQYF	TGCGCCAGCAGCTGGGGTATAGGGGCAGCTAGCACAGATACGCAGTATTTT